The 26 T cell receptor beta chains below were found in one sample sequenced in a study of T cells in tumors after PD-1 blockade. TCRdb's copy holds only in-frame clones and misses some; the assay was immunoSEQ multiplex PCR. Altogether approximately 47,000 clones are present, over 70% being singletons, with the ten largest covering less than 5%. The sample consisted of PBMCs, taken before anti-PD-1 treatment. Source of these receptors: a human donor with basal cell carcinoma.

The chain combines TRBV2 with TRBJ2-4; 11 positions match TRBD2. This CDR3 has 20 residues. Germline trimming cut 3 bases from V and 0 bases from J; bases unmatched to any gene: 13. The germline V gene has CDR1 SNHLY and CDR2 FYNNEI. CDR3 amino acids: CASSERRASGGSLAKNIQYF. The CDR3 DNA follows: TGTGCCAGCAGTGAGAGGAGGGCTAGCGGGGGGTCTCTAGCCAAAAACATTCAGTACTTC. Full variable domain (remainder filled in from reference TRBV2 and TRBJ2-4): EPEVTQTPSHQVTQMGQEVILRCVPISNHLYFYWYRQILGQKVEFLVSFYNNEISEKSEIFDDQFSVERPDGSNFTLKIRSTKLEDSAMYFCASSERRASGGSLAKNIQYFGAGTRLSVL.

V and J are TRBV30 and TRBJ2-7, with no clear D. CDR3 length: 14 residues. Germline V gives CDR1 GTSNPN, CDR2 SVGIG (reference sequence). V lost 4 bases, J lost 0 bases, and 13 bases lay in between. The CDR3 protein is CAWTQDGSSYEQYF. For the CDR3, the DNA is TGTGCCTGGACTCAGGACGGTAGCTCCTACGAGCAGTACTTC.

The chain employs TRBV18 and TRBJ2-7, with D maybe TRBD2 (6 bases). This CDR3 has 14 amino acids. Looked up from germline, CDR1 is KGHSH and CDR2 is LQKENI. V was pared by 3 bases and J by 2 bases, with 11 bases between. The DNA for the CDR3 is TGTGCCAGCTCACCCGGGACTGGTCCCTACGAGCAGTACTTC. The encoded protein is CASSPGTGPYEQYF.

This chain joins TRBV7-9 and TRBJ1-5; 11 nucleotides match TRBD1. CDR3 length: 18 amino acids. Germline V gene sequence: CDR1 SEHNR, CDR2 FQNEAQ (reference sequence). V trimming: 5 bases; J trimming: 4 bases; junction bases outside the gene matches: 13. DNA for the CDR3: TGTGCCAGCAGCCGAGGGACAGGGGGATCTTCGGAAAATCAGCCCCAGCATTTT. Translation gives CASSRGTGGSSENQPQHF.

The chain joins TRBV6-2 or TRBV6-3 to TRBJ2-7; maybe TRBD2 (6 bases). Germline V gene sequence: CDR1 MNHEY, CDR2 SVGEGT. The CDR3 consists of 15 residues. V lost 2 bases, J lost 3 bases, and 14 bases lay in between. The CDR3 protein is CASSYRSGRNYEQYF. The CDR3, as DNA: TGTGCCAGCAGTTACCGGAGCGGGCGAAACTACGAGCAGTACTTC.

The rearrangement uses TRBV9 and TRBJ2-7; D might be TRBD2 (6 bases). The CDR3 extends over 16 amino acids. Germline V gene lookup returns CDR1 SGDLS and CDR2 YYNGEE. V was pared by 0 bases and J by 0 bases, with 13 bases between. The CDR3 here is CASSVDKGGVSYEQYF. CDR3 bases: TGTGCCAGCAGCGTAGACAAGGGCGGGGTCTCCTACGAGCAGTACTTC.

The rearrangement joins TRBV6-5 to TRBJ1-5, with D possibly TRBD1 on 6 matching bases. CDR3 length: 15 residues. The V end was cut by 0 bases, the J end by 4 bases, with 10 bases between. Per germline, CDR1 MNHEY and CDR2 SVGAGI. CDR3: CASSYSGDTNQPQHF. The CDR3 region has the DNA TGTGCCAGCAGTTACTCGGGGGACACTAATCAGCCCCAGCATTTT.

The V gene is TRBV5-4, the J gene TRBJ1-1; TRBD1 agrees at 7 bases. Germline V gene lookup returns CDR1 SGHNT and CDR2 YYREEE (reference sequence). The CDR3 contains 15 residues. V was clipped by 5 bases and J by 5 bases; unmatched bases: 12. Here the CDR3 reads CASRLEGAVVTEAFF. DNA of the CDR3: TGTGCCAGCAGGCTCGAGGGGGCGGTAGTGACTGAAGCTTTCTTT. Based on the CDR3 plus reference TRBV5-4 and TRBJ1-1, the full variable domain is ETGVTQSPTHLIKTRGQQVTLRCSSQSGHNTVSWYQQALGQGPQFIFQYYREEENGRGNFPPRFSGLQFPNYSSELNVNALELDDSALYLCASRLEGAVVTEAFFGQGTRLTVV.

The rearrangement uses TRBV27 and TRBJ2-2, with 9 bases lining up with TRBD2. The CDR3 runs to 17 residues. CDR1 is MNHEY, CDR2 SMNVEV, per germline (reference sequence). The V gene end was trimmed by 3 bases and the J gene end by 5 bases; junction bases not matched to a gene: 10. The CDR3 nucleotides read TGTGCCAGCAGTTTGTCTAGCGGGGTAATAGGGACCGGGGAGCTGTTTTTT. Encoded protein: CASSLSSGVIGTGELFF.

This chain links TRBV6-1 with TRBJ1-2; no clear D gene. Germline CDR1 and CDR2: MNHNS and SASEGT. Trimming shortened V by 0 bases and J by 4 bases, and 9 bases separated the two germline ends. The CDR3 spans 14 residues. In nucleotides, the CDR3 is TGTGCCAGCAGTGAAGCGGGCAGTATCTATGGCTACACCTTC. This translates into CASSEAGSIYGYTF.

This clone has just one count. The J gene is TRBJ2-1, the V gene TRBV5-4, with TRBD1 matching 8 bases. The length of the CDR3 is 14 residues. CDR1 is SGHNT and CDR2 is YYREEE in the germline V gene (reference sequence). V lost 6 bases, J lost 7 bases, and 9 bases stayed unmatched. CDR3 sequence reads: CASIPGTGNNEQFF. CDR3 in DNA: TGTGCCAGCATCCCAGGGACAGGTAATAATGAGCAGTTCTTC.

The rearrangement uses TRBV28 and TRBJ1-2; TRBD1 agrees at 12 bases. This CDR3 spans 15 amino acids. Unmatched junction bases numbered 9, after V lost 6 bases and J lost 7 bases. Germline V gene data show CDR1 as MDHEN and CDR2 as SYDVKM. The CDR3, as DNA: TGTGCCAGCAGAACAGGGACAGGGGGCTTAGGTGGCTACACCTTC. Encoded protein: CASRTGTGGLGGYTF.

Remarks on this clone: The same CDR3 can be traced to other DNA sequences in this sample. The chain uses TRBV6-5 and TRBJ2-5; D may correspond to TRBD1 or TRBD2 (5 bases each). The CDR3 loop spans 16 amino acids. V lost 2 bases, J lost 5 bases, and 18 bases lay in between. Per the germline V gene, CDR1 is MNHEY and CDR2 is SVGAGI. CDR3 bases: TGTGCCAGCAGTTACCGGTCGACGGGGCCCAGGGAGACCCAGTACTTC. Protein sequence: CASSYRSTGPRETQYF.

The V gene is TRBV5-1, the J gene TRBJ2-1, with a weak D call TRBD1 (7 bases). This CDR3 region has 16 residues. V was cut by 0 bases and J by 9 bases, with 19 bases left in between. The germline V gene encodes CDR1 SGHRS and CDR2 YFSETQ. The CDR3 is CASSLGSGTARGEQFF. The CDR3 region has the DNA TGCGCCAGCAGCTTGGGCTCCGGGACAGCGCGGGGTGAGCAGTTCTTC. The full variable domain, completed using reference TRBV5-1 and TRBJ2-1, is KAGVTQTPRYLIKTRGQQVTLSCSPISGHRSVSWYQQTPGQGLQFLFEYFSETQRNKGNFPGRFSGRQFSNSRSEMNVSTLELGDSALYLCASSLGSGTARGEQFFGPGTRLTVL.

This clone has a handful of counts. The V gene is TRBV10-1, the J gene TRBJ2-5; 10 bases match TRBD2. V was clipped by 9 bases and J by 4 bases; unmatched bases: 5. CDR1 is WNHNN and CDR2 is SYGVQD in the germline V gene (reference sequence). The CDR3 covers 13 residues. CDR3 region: CASSGGPSETQYF. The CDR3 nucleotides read TGCGCCAGTAGCGGGGGGCCTTCAGAGACCCAGTACTTC.

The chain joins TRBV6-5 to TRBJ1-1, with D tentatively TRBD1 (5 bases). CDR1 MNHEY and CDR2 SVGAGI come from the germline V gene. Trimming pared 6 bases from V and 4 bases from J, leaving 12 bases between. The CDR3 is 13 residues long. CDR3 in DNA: TGTGCCAGCAGCCCGGGGGACTTCACTGAAGCTTTCTTT. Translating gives CASSPGDFTEAFF.

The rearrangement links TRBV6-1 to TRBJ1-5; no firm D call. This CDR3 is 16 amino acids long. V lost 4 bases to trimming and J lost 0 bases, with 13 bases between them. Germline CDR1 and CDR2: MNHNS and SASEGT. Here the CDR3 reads CASSGARPYSNQPQHF. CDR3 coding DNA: TGTGCCAGCAGTGGGGCCAGACCTTATAGCAATCAGCCCCAGCATTTT.

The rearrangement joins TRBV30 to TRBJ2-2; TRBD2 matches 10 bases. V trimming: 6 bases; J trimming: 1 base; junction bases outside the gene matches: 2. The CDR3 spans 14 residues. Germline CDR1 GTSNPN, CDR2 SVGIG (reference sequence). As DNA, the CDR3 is TGTGCCTGTATAGCGGGGGGGAACACCGGGGAGCTGTTTTTT. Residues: CACIAGGNTGELFF.

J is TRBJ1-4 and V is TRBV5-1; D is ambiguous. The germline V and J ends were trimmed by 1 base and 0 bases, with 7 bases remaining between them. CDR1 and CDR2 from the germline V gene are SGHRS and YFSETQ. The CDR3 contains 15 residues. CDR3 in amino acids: CASSLFGSTNEKLFF. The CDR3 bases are TGCGCCAGCAGCTTGTTCGGATCAACTAATGAAAAACTGTTTTTT.

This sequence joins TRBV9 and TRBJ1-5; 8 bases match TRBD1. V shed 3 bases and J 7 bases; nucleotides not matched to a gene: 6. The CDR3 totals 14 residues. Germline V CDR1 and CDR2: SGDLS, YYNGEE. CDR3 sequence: CASSADRGVQPQHF. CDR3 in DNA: TGTGCCAGCAGCGCCGACAGGGGTGTACAGCCCCAGCATTTT.

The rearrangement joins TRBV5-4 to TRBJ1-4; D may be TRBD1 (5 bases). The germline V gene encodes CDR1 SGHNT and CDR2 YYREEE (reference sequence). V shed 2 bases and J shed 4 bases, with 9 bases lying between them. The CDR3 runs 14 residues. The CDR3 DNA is TGTGCCAGCAGCTTTAACAGGAATAATGAAAAACTGTTTTTT. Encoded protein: CASSFNRNNEKLFF. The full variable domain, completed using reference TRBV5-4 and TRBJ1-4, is ETGVTQSPTHLIKTRGQQVTLRCSSQSGHNTVSWYQQALGQGPQFIFQYYREEENGRGNFPPRFSGLQFPNYSSELNVNALELDDSALYLCASSFNRNNEKLFFGSGTQLSVL.

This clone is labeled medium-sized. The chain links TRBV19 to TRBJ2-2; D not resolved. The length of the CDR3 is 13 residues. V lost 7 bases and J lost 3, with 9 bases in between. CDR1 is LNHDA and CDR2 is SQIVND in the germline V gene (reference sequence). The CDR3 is CASIYTDTGELFF. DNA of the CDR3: TGTGCCAGTATTTACACCGACACCGGGGAGCTGTTTTTT.

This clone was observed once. Here the CDR3 reads CASSLSAGRGANEKLFF. The CDR3 nucleotides read TGCGCCAGCAGCTTGTCGGCAGGCCGAGGGGCTAATGAAAAACTGTTTTTT. V is TRBV5-1 and J is TRBJ1-4; tentative D call: TRBD1 (5 bases). The germline gives CDR1 SGHRS, CDR2 YFSETQ. This CDR3 has 17 residues. V lost 1 base to trimming and J lost 3 bases, with 16 bases between them.

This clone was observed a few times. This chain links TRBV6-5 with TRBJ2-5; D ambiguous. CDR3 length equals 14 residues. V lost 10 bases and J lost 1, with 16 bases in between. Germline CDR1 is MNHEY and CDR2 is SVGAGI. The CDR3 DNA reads TGTGCCATAGGGTATGGTTCTGGCCAAGAGACCCAGTACTTC. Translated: CAIGYGSGQETQYF.

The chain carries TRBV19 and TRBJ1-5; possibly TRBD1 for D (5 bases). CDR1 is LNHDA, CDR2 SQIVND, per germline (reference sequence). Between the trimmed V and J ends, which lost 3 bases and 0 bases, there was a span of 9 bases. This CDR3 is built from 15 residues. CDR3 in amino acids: CASSIGDYSNQPQHF. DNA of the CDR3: TGTGCCAGTAGTATCGGGGACTATAGCAATCAGCCCCAGCATTTT.

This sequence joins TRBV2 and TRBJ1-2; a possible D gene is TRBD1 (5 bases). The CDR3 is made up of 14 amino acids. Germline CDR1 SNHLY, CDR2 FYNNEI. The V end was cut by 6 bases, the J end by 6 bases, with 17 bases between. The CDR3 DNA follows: TGTGCCAGCAGCCGGGGGTGGGACGGCGATGGCTACACCTTC. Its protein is CASSRGWDGDGYTF.